One sample yielded the 3 T cell receptor beta chains listed below, sequenced in a study of monozygotic twins with inflammatory bowel disease. After re-calling the 5' RACE reads, TCRdb lists one entry per CDR3 protein, DNA absent. The ten top clones account for over 2%, within a sample of fewer than 350,000 distinct CDR3 sequences. The sample comprised blood. All receptors come from a human donor with ulcerative colitis or Crohn's disease, or a healthy co-twin of an affected twin (not recorded which).

The gene calls are TRBV4-1 and TRBJ2-3; TCRdb's D call of TRBD2 is untestable without DNA. The CDR3 covers 18 residues. Germline CDR1 MGHRA, CDR2 YSYEKL. The CDR3 is CASSPEPGLAASTDTQYF.

This chain uses TRBV4-1 with TRBJ2-7; TCRdb picks TRBD2, but there is no DNA to check that call. CDR1 and CDR2 from the germline V gene are MGHRA and YSYEKL. This CDR3 has 14 amino acids. The CDR3 region is CASSQGSGYHEQYF.

The chain combines TRBV7-2 with TRBJ2-7; TCRdb names TRBD2, which stays unverified in the absence of DNA. The germline V gene has CDR1 SGHTA and CDR2 FQGNSA. This CDR3 region has 13 residues. The CDR3 here is CASSLPSEVEQYF.